The sequence of this T cell receptor (beta chain) was determined in a study of T cell responses to AZD1222 COVID-19 vaccine. The table came from immunoSEQ multiplex PCR; TCRdb's copy has only in-frame clones and leaves some out. The table has about 60,000 clones, around 83% seen once. Study-level results: Sampled repertoires all dated from after the peak T cell response. A reported finding is that nearly half of spike-specific TCRs target unmutated variant regions. Seropositivity was recorded at baseline in only a handful of AZD1222 recipients. White British people made up most donors, females outnumbered males, and clonal diversity was possibly underestimated.

The CDR3 runs 14 residues. Between the trimmed V and J ends, which lost 5 bases and 2 bases, there was a span of 12 bases. The germline V gene encodes CDR1 MNHEY and CDR2 SVGAGI. This clone was seen a handful of times. The antigen remains undetermined. The material sequenced was peripheral blood, taken on day 0 of MenACWY control vaccination. The receptor was derived from an adult in good health. The J gene is TRBJ1-1, the V gene TRBV6-5; D gene ambiguous. CDR3 nucleotides: TGTGCCAGCAGTCTGAGGGCAGACAACACTGAAGCTTTCTTT. Protein product: CASSLRADNTEAFF.